These T cell receptor beta chains were read from a single sample in a study of blood T cell repertoires in COVID-19. Measured with immunoSEQ multiplex PCR; TCRdb has only the in-frame clones, and not every one. The top ten hold roughly 0.73% of the sample, which has 72,000 or so clones, roughly 90% seen once. The specimen was peripheral blood. The receptors here all came from a woman older than 75 with acute or convalescent COVID-19. CDR3s include the opening cysteine and the closing phenylalanine or tryptophan. The D gene is left open where the match is weak. The size of a clone is reported for some rows only, either as once, few or many, or as a class for expanded clones.

v_gene,j_gene,abundance,d_gene,CDR3aa,CDR3nt
TRBV7-8,TRBJ1-4,once,.,CASARSAGASNEKLFF,TGTGCCAGCGCTAGGTCGGCAGGGGCATCTAATGAAAAACTGTTTTTT
TRBV18,TRBJ2-1,.,TRBD2,CASSPSPSGTYNEQFF,TGTGCCAGCTCACCATCTCCTAGCGGAACCTACAATGAGCAGTTCTTC
TRBV12-3/TRBV12-4,TRBJ1-1,.,TRBD1,CASSLGTAHEAFF,TGTGCCAGCAGCCTAGGGACAGCCCATGAAGCTTTCTTT
TRBV5-5,TRBJ1-2,.,TRBD1,CASSTSGQGDGGYTF,TGTGCCAGCAGCACGTCGGGACAGGGAGATGGTGGCTACACCTTC
TRBV6-6,TRBJ2-7,.,TRBD2,CASSYTTPGLGGEQYF,TGTGCCAGCAGTTACACTACCCCGGGACTAGGCGGCGAGCAGTACTTC
TRBV6-2/TRBV6-3,TRBJ1-1,.,.,CASSYAFRHTEAFF,TGTGCCAGCAGTTACGCTTTCAGGCACACTGAAGCTTTCTTT
TRBV7-3,TRBJ2-1,.,.,CASVGGRQGGFSYNEQFF,TGTGCCAGCGTTGGGGGGAGACAGGGCGGGTTCTCCTACAATGAGCAGTTCTTC
TRBV9,TRBJ1-2,.,TRBD1,CASSRQGNRGYTF,TGTGCCAGCAGCCGACAGGGGAATCGTGGCTACACCTTC
TRBV9,TRBJ1-6,.,.,CASSVGQFAAPLHF,TGTGCCAGCAGCGTAGGACAGTTTGCGGCACCCCTCCACTTT
TRBV28,TRBJ2-2,.,TRBD2,CASTGLAGYTGELFF,TGTGCCAGCACGGGACTAGCGGGCTACACCGGGGAGCTGTTTTTT